These T cell receptor beta chains were read from a single sample in a study of T cell changes during pregnancy in multiple sclerosis. The assay was immunoSEQ multiplex PCR, and TCRdb's table has in-frame clones only and misses some. This table holds approximately 50,000 clones, approximately 94% found once. The sample in question was CD4+ T cells from peripheral blood mononuclear cells, obtained in the third trimester of pregnancy. The receptors derive from a female donor with multiple sclerosis, enrolled in a pregnancy study. The CDR3 runs from the conserved cysteine through the conserved F or W. The D gene is left open where the match is weak. Size is stated for part of the rows, as once, few or many counts, or as a class when the clone is expanded.

V gene	clone size	D gene	J gene	CDR3 protein	CDR3 DNA
TRBV11-2	NA	NA	TRBJ2-5	CASSLGGRGGAGETQYF	TGTGCCAGCAGCTTAGGAGGGAGAGGGGGGGCCGGGGAGACCCAGTACTTC
TRBV11-2	NA	TRBD2	TRBJ2-7	CASSLDREGEQYF	TGTGCCAGCAGCTTAGATCGGGAGGGTGAGCAGTACTTC
TRBV6-6	NA	NA	TRBJ1-5	CASRADRDYSNQPQHF	TGTGCCAGCAGAGCTGACAGAGATTATAGCAATCAGCCCCAGCATTTT
TRBV7-2	NA	TRBD1	TRBJ2-7	CASSFGTGVYEQYF	TGTGCCAGCAGCTTTGGGACAGGGGTCTACGAGCAGTACTTC
TRBV7-2	NA	NA	TRBJ1-6	CASSLTGNRDSPLHF	TGTGCCAGCAGCTTAACGGGGAACAGGGATTCACCCCTCCACTTT
TRBV15	few	TRBD1	TRBJ1-4	CATSPRDRLIKTNEKLFF	TGTGCCACCAGTCCCCGGGACAGGTTGATAAAAACTAATGAAAAACTGTTTTTT
TRBV7-2	NA	NA	TRBJ1-2	CASNAGAGEAYGYTF	TGTGCCAGCAATGCTGGGGCGGGGGAAGCCTATGGCTACACCTTC
TRBV30	NA	NA	TRBJ1-5	CAWSSGTRGNQPQHF	TGTGCCTGGAGTTCAGGGACTCGCGGCAATCAGCCCCAGCATTTT
TRBV28	NA	TRBD1	TRBJ2-7	CASSSGRGYGQYF	TGTGCCAGCAGTTCGGGCAGGGGGTACGGGCAGTACTTC
TRBV28	NA	TRBD2	TRBJ2-3	CASGLAGSTDTQYF	TGTGCCAGCGGGCTAGCGGGTTCCACAGATACGCAGTATTTT
TRBV11-1	NA	NA	TRBJ2-2	CASSLSAVRNTGELFF	TGTGCCAGCAGCTTATCAGCGGTCCGGAACACCGGGGAGCTGTTTTTT
TRBV7-3	NA	NA	TRBJ2-1	CASSMGSAQGNEQFF	TGTGCCAGCAGCATGGGAAGTGCACAGGGCAATGAGCAGTTCTTC
TRBV5-1	NA	TRBD1	TRBJ1-2	CASSPAIVQGTGGYTF	TGCGCCAGCAGCCCGGCGATAGTACAGGGGACGGGTGGCTACACCTTC
TRBV9	NA	NA	TRBJ1-1	CASSESGETEAFF	TGTGCCAGCAGCGAGAGTGGGGAGACTGAAGCTTTCTTT
TRBV30	NA	TRBD2	TRBJ2-7	CAWSLAGVSREQYF	TGTGCCTGGTCTCTAGCGGGAGTCTCGCGGGAGCAGTACTTC
TRBV30	NA	TRBD1	TRBJ1-4	CAWSIRTGMDEKLFF	TGTGCCTGGAGTATCCGGACAGGGATGGATGAAAAACTGTTTTTT
TRBV28	few	NA	TRBJ2-5	CASSSPAGQETQYF	TGTGCCAGCAGTTCCCCCGCGGGCCAAGAGACCCAGTACTTC
TRBV5-4	NA	TRBD2	TRBJ2-3	CASSLGGVSTDTQYF	TGTGCCAGCAGCCTCGGGGGGGTTTCCACAGATACGCAGTATTTT
TRBV9	NA	TRBD1	TRBJ1-5	CASSARDSYQPQHF	TGTGCCAGCAGCGCTAGGGACAGCTATCAGCCCCAGCATTTT
TRBV5-1	NA	NA	TRBJ1-4	CASSPTGNEKLFF	TGCGCCAGCAGTCCCACGGGTAATGAAAAACTGTTTTTT
TRBV19	NA	NA	TRBJ1-5	CASSIEMGRRQPQHF	TGTGCCAGTAGTATAGAGATGGGCAGGCGTCAGCCCCAGCATTTT
TRBV11-3	NA	TRBD1	TRBJ1-1	CASSSGQGETTEAFF	TGTGCCAGCAGCTCGGGACAGGGAGAAACAACTGAAGCTTTCTTT
TRBV28	NA	TRBD1	TRBJ2-1	CASRGTAVNEQFF	TGTGCCAGCAGGGGGACAGCCGTCAATGAGCAGTTCTTC
TRBV11-2	NA	TRBD2	TRBJ2-1	CASSLRREGRNEQFF	TGTGCCAGCAGCTTAAGGCGGGAGGGTAGGAATGAGCAGTTCTTC
TRBV4-2	NA	NA	TRBJ2-7	CASSQESRLEYEQYF	TGTGCCAGCAGCCAAGAGTCGAGGTTGGAGTACGAGCAGTACTTC
TRBV7-9	NA	NA	TRBJ1-5	CASSLRGNQPQHF	TGTGCCAGCAGCTTACGGGGAAATCAGCCCCAGCATTTT
TRBV5-1	NA	NA	TRBJ2-5	CASSDRLQETQYF	TGCGCCAGCTCCGACAGGCTCCAAGAGACCCAGTACTTC
TRBV19	NA	TRBD1	TRBJ1-3	CASVDRGSGNTIYF	TGTGCCAGTGTGGACAGGGGCTCTGGAAACACCATATATTTT
TRBV11-2	NA	TRBD2	TRBJ2-5	CASSFRSSGIVETQYF	TGTGCCAGCAGCTTTAGGAGTAGCGGGATTGTAGAGACCCAGTACTTC
TRBV6-5	NA	TRBD2	TRBJ2-1	CASSPTGGPNNEQFF	TGTGCCAGCAGCCCTACGGGGGGGCCTAACAATGAGCAGTTCTTC
TRBV25-1	NA	TRBD1	TRBJ1-5	CASSDAGQGESQPQHF	TGTGCCAGCAGTGATGCTGGACAGGGCGAGAGTCAGCCCCAGCATTTT
TRBV29-1	NA	NA	TRBJ2-7	CSVAPGGTGEQYF	TGCAGCGTTGCGCCCGGGGGGACAGGCGAGCAGTACTTC
TRBV7-9	NA	TRBD1	TRBJ1-1	CASSLVQGAGKNTEAFF	TGTGCCAGCAGCTTAGTACAGGGGGCAGGAAAGAACACTGAAGCTTTCTTT
TRBV6-5	NA	NA	TRBJ1-5	CASSRGPNQPQHF	TGTGCCAGCTCCAGGGGACCCAATCAGCCCCAGCATTTT
TRBV28	NA	TRBD1	TRBJ1-3	CASNQGAGGNTIYF	TGTGCCAGTAACCAGGGGGCAGGGGGAAACACCATATATTTT
TRBV14	NA	TRBD1	TRBJ2-7	CASSQVSADRGLRYEQYF	TGTGCCAGCAGCCAAGTGTCTGCGGACAGGGGGCTTCGATACGAGCAGTACTTC
TRBV2	NA	NA	TRBJ2-2	CASKEVVTYTGELFF	TGTGCCAGCAAGGAGGTCGTAACCTACACCGGGGAGCTGTTTTTT
TRBV6-6	NA	TRBD1	TRBJ1-4	CASSRRGTGRDEKLFF	TGTGCCAGCAGCCGGCGAGGGACAGGGCGAGATGAAAAACTGTTTTTT
TRBV6-1	NA	NA	TRBJ2-1	CASSEARRQLHNEQFF	TGTGCCAGCAGTGAAGCGCGACGACAGCTGCACAATGAGCAGTTCTTC
TRBV5-6	NA	TRBD2	TRBJ2-2	CASSFGLAGGNTGELFF	TGTGCCAGCAGCTTCGGACTAGCGGGAGGGAACACCGGGGAGCTGTTTTTT
TRBV2	NA	NA	TRBJ1-5	CASTPTTSPNQPQHF	TGTGCCAGCACCCCGACAACCTCCCCCAATCAGCCCCAGCATTTT